This TCR beta chain was profiled in a study of blood T cells in healthy people across ages (dated by TCRdb to the mid-2010s). Background on the whole study: In model experiments, template switching captured roughly one uniquely barcoded TCR beta cDNA molecule for every two T cells. Age-related changes in TCR beta repertoire diversity were measured in the study by deep sequencing normalized with unique cDNA molecular identifiers. The donors were split into four age groups: young (average about 15 years), middle-aged (39), aged (62) and long-lived (roughly 80). The study analyzed two additional independent replicas of 1 million unique cDNA reads from the same blood draw for two donors, one aged 18 to 30 and one aged 80 or older.

The library relied on 5' RACE. TCRdb names Illumina HiSeq 2500 as the instrument used. A second PCR of about 6 to 11 cycles was run with a J-beta primer mix and a sample-barcoded 5' primer. A template-switch 5' adaptor carrying 12 random nucleotides introduced a unique molecular identifier onto each TCR beta cDNA molecule. At least 2.5 million CDR3-containing paired-end reads were obtained from each sample. First-strand cDNA was synthesized from all RNA with the Mint cDNA synthesis kit, primed by a TRBC-specific oligonucleotide. All cDNA was treated with uracil-DNA glycosylase and then went through a first 18-cycle PCR with the universal primers M1SS and BC2_uni_R. For the original study's pipeline: Normalization of each sample was performed by random selection of 1 million high-quality reads, each carrying a distinct molecular identifier. Reads with shared molecular identifiers were discarded instead of being binned into consensus sequences. MiTCR, run with a Q25 quality threshold and the strictest error-elimination algorithm, handled CDR3 identification, clonotype clustering and error correction. A nonparametric unseen species model with Euler transformation was used to estimate lower-bound total TCR beta diversity. The public reads were run again by TCRdb, first through fastp at Q25 and then through MiXCR, and only productive beta chains were kept. Each entry merges the rows of one CDR3 protein and shows their most common DNA and genes. These V and J calls are TCRdb output, not the study's own analysis. This sample lists 750,000 or so distinct CDR3 sequences; 25% were detected once. The ten biggest clones cover 9.4% of the sample.

The donors were 40 or so Caucasian individuals from Russia, aged about 6 to 100 years, who were systemically healthy. Each donor gave ten milliliters of peripheral blood, collected into EDTA-treated Vacutainer tubes. PBMCs were isolated by Ficoll-Paque density-gradient centrifugation, with at least 6 million obtained per sample. Trizol reagent was used to extract total RNA from PBMCs, with at least 5.5 micrograms per sample. For every donor, flow cytometry on a PBMC aliquot measured the percentage of naive CD45RAhigh/CD27high T cells. In its sample, this clonotype was seen a few times. Its antigen specificity is not known. No qualities accompany the bases; no much larger clone lies one base away. What the work shows at the level of the full study, not this receptor alone: There was a strong correlation between observed TCR beta diversity and the percentage of naive T cells measured by flow cytometry. Compared with the aged group, more naive CD4+ T cells, fewer expanded clones and increased TCR diversity were shown by the long-lived group, suggesting age selection. Observed TCR beta diversity per million T cells fell roughly linearly with age, and a significant reduction was already apparent by age around 40. Donor CMV infection status was unknown, potentially confounding age-related changes in expanded clonotypes. Conclusive comparison of naive and antigen-experienced compartments was prevented by the profiling of bulk unsorted PBMCs. Estimates of total diversity based on one million sequenced T cells were regarded as lower bounds and as underestimates.

This sample was shared with a second study, whose subject was T cells of mothers and their children. The second study, in turn, reports: Nine systemically healthy Caucasian individuals served as donors, namely three mothers together with their six children. cDNA synthesis consumed the entire amount of extracted RNA, loaded at roughly 1.5 ug RNA in each 15 ul reaction. In the second PCR, the M1S primer added sample barcodes and 2-4 random nucleotides. Over 8.5 million TCR beta CDR3 reads were obtained for each mother, and approximately 2.9 million reads were obtained for each child. TCR recombination output is similarly shaped by thymic selection in related and unrelated pairs, with a minor effect exerted by inherited differences. Normalized repertoire overlap in related mother-child pairs was always slightly higher than in unrelated mother-child pairs, but the difference was never significant. With a sensitivity of about 100 clones per million clonotypes, no persistent microchimeric T cell clones were detected. Deep NGS was used in the study to compare the TCR beta repertoires of mothers and children and to look for features that separate related mother-child pairs from unrelated individuals. The mean age was roughly 36 +/- 4 years for the mothers and approximately 11 +/- 4 years for the children. After adapter ligation with NEBNext reagents, the libraries were sequenced on Illumina HiSeq 2000 with 100+100 nt paired-end reads. To avoid cross-contamination, the mother libraries and the child libraries were prepared a month apart and sequenced in separate runs. Between about 500,000 and 2,300,000 distinct TCR beta clonotypes were identified per donor. Naive TCR beta clonotypes were estimated from low-frequency clonotypes matched to each donor's FACS-determined naive share, without sorting.

The TCR comes from a boy younger than 18 in good health. The sample taken for sequencing was blood.

CDR3 region: CSAREGQRINSPLHF. Read as DNA, the sequence is TGCAGTGCTAGAGAGGGCCAGCGAATTAATTCACCCCTCCACTTT. The V gene is TRBV20-1 and the J gene is TRBJ1-6; the D gene lacks a confident call. Reading the germline V gene (reference sequence) gives CDR1 DFQATT and CDR2 SNEGSKA. V and J lose 0 bases and 6 bases, and a span of 12 bases separates them. Including the terminal cysteine and phenylalanine, the CDR3 comprises 15 residues. The retained sequence is limited to the CDR3, 45 bases, with the frame set at the first base.